This T cell receptor (beta chain) comes out of a study of regulatory T cells in long-lasting Graves disease. V lost 0 bases and J 0 bases, leaving 17 bases between the germline ends. The CDR3 is 18 amino acids. Time point reported: persistent/refractory GD, antithyroid drugs over 5 years with positive TRAb. Making the TCR library involved RNA that had been extracted from PBMCs. In its sample, this clonotype was seen many times. HTBI primers from iRepertoire and Arm-PCR of CDR3 regions yielded the TCR beta libraries. In TCRdb, the multiplex PCR reads were re-called with MiXCR into one record per CDR3 protein. This table holds about 470,000 distinct CDR3 sequences, under 25% found once.

The sample consisted of peripheral blood mononuclear cells (PBMCs), taken when the disease was refractory, from a patient treated with antithyroid drugs. The receptor was derived from a female donor with Graves disease. The chain joins TRBV12-3 or TRBV12-4 to TRBJ1-2; D is undetermined. CDR3 nucleotides: TGTGCCAGCAGTTTAGCGCTTCGCACGCCTGGCCCTAACTATGGCTACACCTTC. Protein: CASSLALRTPGPNYGYTF.